This T cell receptor (beta chain) was recorded in a study of shared clonotypes between healthy human individuals. On the study more broadly: The cohort comprised a couple of women and a few men. Their ages spanned 18 to 49 years.

Every subset had its genomic DNA shared out evenly among several immunoSEQ plates. Libraries were prepared by immunoSEQ multiplex PCR; TCRdb keeps only in-frame clonotypes and omits some of them. The repertoire includes about 1 million clones, about 76% of them detected once, and about 1.4% sits in the top ten. This CDR3 spans 11 amino acids. Germline V gene lookup returns CDR1 SGHNT and CDR2 YYREEE (reference sequence). Trimming left V 4 bases short and J 7 bases short, with 5 bases between. Naive CD45RA+ and memory CD45RA-negative subsets were split from CD4+ cells. Sequenced material: memory CD4+ T cells sorted from blood. This sample's subset: CD45RA-negative fraction. This TCR was recovered from a young man in good health. The chain joins TRBV5-4 to TRBJ2-2; D is unclear. This CDR3 is CASSKYGELFF. The CDR3 DNA sequence: TGTGCCAGCAGCAAGTACGGGGAGCTGTTTTTT.